The rows below give T cell receptor beta chains drawn from one sample of a study of blood T cells in healthy people across ages. TCRdb re-analysed the 5' RACE reads in MiXCR, keeping a single row per CDR3 protein. The sample consists of about 800,000 distinct CDR3 sequences, around 25% of them appearing once. The data also belong to a second study, concerning T cells of mothers and their children.

The sequencing input was blood. These receptors were collected from a boy between 10 and 17 years old in good health. Both conserved end residues are part of each CDR3. A D gene is named only where the DNA matches it firmly. A clone size is listed for some rows: how often the clone was seen (once, few, many), or a class if it is expanded.

DNA: TGTGCCAGCAGTCCTTTAGGACAAGAGGGAGAAAAACTGTTTTTT
CDR3: CASSPLGQEGEKLFF
V: TRBV28
J: TRBJ1-4
size: many
D: NA

DNA: TGTGCCAGCAGCTTAGATCTAAGCGACGAGCAGTACTTC
CDR3: CASSLDLSDEQYF
V: TRBV11-3
J: TRBJ2-7
size: NA
D: NA

DNA: TGTGCCAGCAGCCCCCCCTCGGGGGACAGGGGCAGGACTGAAGCTTTCTTT
CDR3: CASSPPSGDRGRTEAFF
V: TRBV7-9
J: TRBJ1-1
size: few
D: TRBD1

DNA: TGTGCCAGCAGCTCAATCAATGGACGGAGGGCCCAGTCCTACAATGAGCAGTTCTTC
CDR3: CASSSINGRRAQSYNEQFF
V: TRBV7-6
J: TRBJ2-1
size: NA
D: NA

DNA: TGTGCCAGCAGTTTAGTAATGGGGACCACAGATACGCAGTATTTT
CDR3: CASSLVMGTTDTQYF
V: TRBV12-3/TRBV12-4
J: TRBJ2-3
size: NA
D: NA

DNA: TGTGCCAGCAGCGTAGGTATGGGGTTGGGCGAGCAGTACTTC
CDR3: CASSVGMGLGEQYF
V: TRBV9
J: TRBJ2-7
size: many
D: NA

DNA: TGCAGCGTTGAAGAGTGGGGGAATGAGCAGTTCTTC
CDR3: CSVEEWGNEQFF
V: TRBV29-1
J: TRBJ2-1
size: many
D: NA

DNA: TGTGCCAGCAGCTCCTCCGGAAACATTCAGTACTTC
CDR3: CASSSSGNIQYF
V: TRBV11-2
J: TRBJ2-4
size: NA
D: NA

DNA: TGTGCCAGCAGTATACAGGTTTTCTTCTCCGAGCAGTACTTC
CDR3: CASSIQVFFSEQYF
V: TRBV28
J: TRBJ2-7
size: few
D: NA

DNA: TGTGCCAGCAGCTTACCCCTAGCTCTAGCGGGCTGGTACGGGGAGCTGTTTTTT
CDR3: CASSLPLALAGWYGELFF
V: TRBV11-2
J: TRBJ2-2
size: few
D: TRBD2

DNA: TGTGCCAGCAGTCCATCAGGGAGGGAAGGGGACATTCAGTACTTC
CDR3: CASSPSGREGDIQYF
V: TRBV12-3/TRBV12-4
J: TRBJ2-4
size: NA
D: TRBD2

DNA: TGTGCCAGCAGCTTGGGTGACAGAAGCAATCAGCCCCAGCATTTT
CDR3: CASSLGDRSNQPQHF
V: TRBV5-6
J: TRBJ1-5
size: NA
D: NA

DNA: TGCAGTGCTAGAGAGGGCGCCTACGAGCAGTACTTC
CDR3: CSAREGAYEQYF
V: TRBV20-1
J: TRBJ2-7
size: many
D: NA

DNA: TGTGCCAGCAACATAGCGGGGCCTATAGAACCCCACCAGGAGACCCAGTACTTC
CDR3: CASNIAGPIEPHQETQYF
V: TRBV7-2
J: TRBJ2-5
size: NA
D: TRBD2

DNA: TGTGCCAGCAGCTTGACGCGCTTTGCAGATACGCAGTATTTT
CDR3: CASSLTRFADTQYF
V: TRBV7-2
J: TRBJ2-3
size: many
D: NA

DNA: TGCAGTGCTAGAGAGGGGACAGGGGTAGTTGAGCAGTACTTC
CDR3: CSAREGTGVVEQYF
V: TRBV20-1
J: TRBJ2-7
size: few
D: TRBD1

DNA: TGCAGCGTTTCATTACAGGGTGAGACCCAGTACTTC
CDR3: CSVSLQGETQYF
V: TRBV29-1
J: TRBJ2-5
size: few
D: NA